This T cell receptor beta chain was obtained from a study of spatial heterogeneity in lung cancer. General study findings and limits: There were more appearances of ubiquitous expanded tumor TCRs in blood at resection than at follow-up.

V lost 8 bases to trimming and J lost 1 base, with 9 bases between them. The CDR3 contains 12 residues. Germline-derived CDR1 and CDR2 are MNHEY and SVGEGT. Documented time point: sample taken at primary tumor resection. Without sorting, whole RNA was sequenced from tumor, nontumor lung or frozen PBMC. TCRdb ran MiXCR on the 5' RACE reads and lists one entry per CDR3 protein. In the table there are tens of thousands of distinct CDR3 sequences, around 5.8% of which are singletons. This clonotype was recorded many times. What it binds is unknown. The rearrangement joins TRBV6-2 or TRBV6-3 to TRBJ2-7; TRBD1 might be the D (6 bases). This TCR was sampled from a male donor with early-stage non-small cell lung cancer. The starting material was PBMCs, obtained at surgery. This CDR3 is CASEDRSYEQYF. In DNA, the CDR3 is TGTGCCAGCGAAGACAGGTCCTACGAGCAGTACTTC.